This T cell receptor beta chain was sequenced during a study of shared clonotypes between healthy human individuals. CD45RO-negative, CCR7-positively selected cells formed the naive CD8 fraction, excluding terminally differentiated effector memory CD45RA+ cells. Trimming took off 2 bases at V and 5 bases at J, with 13 bases between the two ends. CDR1 is LNHDA, CDR2 SQIVND, per germline (reference sequence). The CDR3 totals 15 residues. This table comes from immunoSEQ multiplex PCR, and its TCRdb copy is limited to in-frame clones, with some not included. Of millions of clones listed, roughly 91% are singletons.

The sequencing sample was made of naive CD8+ T cells from PBMCs. The J gene is TRBJ1-5, the V gene TRBV19; TRBD1 might be the D (6 bases). The sequence was obtained from a man between 18 and 29 years old in good health. Some clones in this sample may be carry-over from other donors' samples. In DNA form, the CDR3 reads TGTGCCAGTAGTATATTACCCCAGGGGCATCAGCCCCAGCATTTT. Residues: CASSILPQGHQPQHF.